This TCR beta chain was profiled in a study of T cells in localized non-small cell lung cancer (dated by TCRdb to about 2020). Regarding the complete study: The study examined T cell repertoires in hundreds of patients with early-stage NSCLC and compared tumors with uninvolved tumor-adjacent lungs. NSCLC patients had a mean age of approximately 66 years, and 129 were male and 107 female. The cohort was made up of roughly 250 treatment-naive NSCLC patients whose localized lung tumors had been resected. The paper's findings and limits, for the study overall: Higher blood T cell density associated with longer overall survival, while higher adjacent-lung clonality associated with shorter survival. Because multi-region sequencing of the tumors was not done, intratumor heterogeneity could not be ruled out. The highest T cell clonality was observed in uninvolved tumor-adjacent lung, where clonality exceeded that of tumor, suggesting that antigenic responses were more focused in uninvolved tumor-adjacent lung. Because the study design was exploratory, TCR variables were selected using unadjusted p-values without false-discovery rate correction. Of the top 100 tumor clones, a median of approximately 60 were detected in paired uninvolved adjacent lung; about 26 were also among that lung's top 100.

V was cut back by 0 bases and J by 4 bases, leaving a gap of 16 bases between them. From the cysteine up to the phenylalanine, the CDR3 has a length of 16 residues. Only the CDR3 region is kept as DNA, spanning 48 bases read in frame from base 1. From the germline V gene, CDR1 is SGDLS and CDR2 is YYNGEE. TCR beta CDR3 regions were sequenced from DNA using the immunoSEQ Assay. On the authors' methods: To compute T cell density, TCR beta template counts were normalized to usable DNA, which was estimated by amplifying housekeeping genes. Richness was estimated with the preseqR package, extrapolating to 400,000 templates for PBMC samples and 120,000 templates for tissue samples. Clonality was calculated as one minus Pielou's evenness. Differential abundance testing on productive amino-acid clonotypes, with a minimum total count of 5 and an alpha of 0.1, was used to identify tissue-enriched TCRs. The Jaccard Index and the Morisita Overlap Index were used to measure how much the repertoires overlapped between compartments. TCR beta CDR3s were clustered by GLIPH together with public tetramer-defined viral CDR3s, and at least three viral sequences plus V-gene enrichment were required for viral motifs. TCRdb limited this immuneACCESS table to in-frame rearrangements with V and J called. A share of clones is missing; checked studies link under half to unresolved V genes, and the rest is unexplained. V and J calls and clone size are copied from that table; D and trimming were computed from the DNA. This sample gives 1,500 to 2,000 clones in total; about 23% of them show up just once. The ten biggest clones cover around a fifth of the sample.

This clone is labeled medium-sized (0.01 to 0.1%). Which antigen it targets is not known. Within one base of it there is no much larger clone, and no base qualities were kept. Two independent pathologists confirmed that the uninvolved adjacent lung, which was taken at least 2 cm from the tumor margin, was free of atypia. At diagnosis, tumor, uninvolved tumor-adjacent lung and peripheral blood were collected and then preserved as a mix of FFPE and fresh-frozen material. This TCR was sampled from a female donor over 55 with stage I lung adenocarcinoma. Sequencing used normal lung tissue next to the tumor, obtained before any cancer treatment. The rearrangement joined TRBV9 to TRBJ2-5; the D element might be TRBD1 or TRBD2, as each aligns at 5 bases. The base sequence is TGTGCCAGCAGCGTAGGAGGGCTACCCGGGGCAGAGACCCAGTACTTC. This is translated as CASSVGGLPGAETQYF.